This T cell receptor (beta chain) was recorded in a study of blood T cell repertoires in COVID-19. Study context: Acute and convalescent COVID-19 samples came from the United States, Italy and Spain.

The CDR3 has 13 residues. V lost 2 bases and J lost 9, with 11 bases in between. The germline CDR1 and CDR2 sequences are SGHAT and FQDESV (reference sequence). Sequencing was performed with immunoSEQ multiplex PCR; in TCRdb, only in-frame clones are kept and a portion is missing. This table has some 260,000 clones, 85% to 90% appearing once. V usage is TRBV11-1 and J usage is TRBJ2-1; D unresolved. The sequence was obtained from a man between 40 and 49 years old who had recovered from COVID-19. Sequencing was performed on PBMCs or T cells enriched from blood (not recorded which). CDR3 loop: CASSLPVNSEQFF. The CDR3 region has the DNA TGTGCCAGCAGCTTACCGGTCAATAGTGAGCAGTTCTTC.